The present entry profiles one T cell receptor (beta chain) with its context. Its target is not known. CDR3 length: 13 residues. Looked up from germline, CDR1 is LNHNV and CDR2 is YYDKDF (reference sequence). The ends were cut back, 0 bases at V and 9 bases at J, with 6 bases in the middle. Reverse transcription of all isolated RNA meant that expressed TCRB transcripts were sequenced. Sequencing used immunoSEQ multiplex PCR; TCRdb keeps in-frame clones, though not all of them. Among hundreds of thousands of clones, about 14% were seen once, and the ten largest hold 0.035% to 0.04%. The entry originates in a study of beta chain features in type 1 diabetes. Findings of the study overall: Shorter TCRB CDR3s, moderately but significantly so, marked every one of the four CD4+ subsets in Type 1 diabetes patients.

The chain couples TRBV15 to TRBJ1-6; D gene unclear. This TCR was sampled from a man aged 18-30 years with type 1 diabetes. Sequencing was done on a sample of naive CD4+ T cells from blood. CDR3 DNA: TGTGCCACCAGCAGAGAGGTGGGTTCACCCCTCCACTTT. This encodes CATSREVGSPLHF.